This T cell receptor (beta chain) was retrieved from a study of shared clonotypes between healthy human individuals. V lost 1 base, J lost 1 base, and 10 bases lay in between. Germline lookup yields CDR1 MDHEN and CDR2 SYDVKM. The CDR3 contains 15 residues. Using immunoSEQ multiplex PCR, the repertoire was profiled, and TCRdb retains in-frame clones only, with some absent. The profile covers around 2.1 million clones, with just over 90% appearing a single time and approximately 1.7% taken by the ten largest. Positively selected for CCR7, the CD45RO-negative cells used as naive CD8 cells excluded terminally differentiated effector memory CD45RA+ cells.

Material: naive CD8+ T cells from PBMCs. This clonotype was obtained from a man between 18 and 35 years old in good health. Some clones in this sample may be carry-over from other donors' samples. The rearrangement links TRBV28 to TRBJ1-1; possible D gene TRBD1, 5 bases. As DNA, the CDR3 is TGTGCCAGCAGTTTATTGCCAGGGACGAACACTGAAGCTTTCTTT. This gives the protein CASSLLPGTNTEAFF.